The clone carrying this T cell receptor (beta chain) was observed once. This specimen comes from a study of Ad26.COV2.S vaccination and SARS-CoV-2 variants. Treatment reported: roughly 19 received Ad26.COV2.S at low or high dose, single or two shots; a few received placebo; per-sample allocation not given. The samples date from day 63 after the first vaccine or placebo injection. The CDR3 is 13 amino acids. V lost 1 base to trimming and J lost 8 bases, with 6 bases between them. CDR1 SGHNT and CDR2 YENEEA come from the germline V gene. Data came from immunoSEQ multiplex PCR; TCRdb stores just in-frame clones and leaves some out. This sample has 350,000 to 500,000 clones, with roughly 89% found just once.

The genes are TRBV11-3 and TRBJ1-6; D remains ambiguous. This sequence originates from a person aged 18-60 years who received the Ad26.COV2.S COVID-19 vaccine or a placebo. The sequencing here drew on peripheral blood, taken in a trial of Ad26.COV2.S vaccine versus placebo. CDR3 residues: CASSLGLDSPLHF. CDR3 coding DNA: TGTGCCAGCAGCTTAGGTCTGGATTCACCCCTCCACTTT.